This is a list of T cell receptor beta chains from one sample in a study of siplizumab effects on memory and regulatory T cells. Using immunoSEQ multiplex PCR, the repertoire was profiled, and TCRdb retains in-frame clones only, with some absent. This sample has approximately 110,000 clones; roughly 91% occur once, and the top ten carry approximately 0.32%. Sequencing was done on a sample of CD4+ T cells sorted from blood. The receptors derive from a human donor in good health. The CDR3 runs from the conserved cysteine through the conserved F or W. D genes are given only for firm matches.

J gene: TRBJ2-3
D gene: -
V gene: TRBV18
CDR3 length: 14
CDR3 protein: CASSPGGGTDTQYF

J gene: TRBJ1-2
D gene: -
V gene: TRBV18
CDR3 length: 14
CDR3 protein: CASSAEGPGDGYTF

J gene: TRBJ1-2
D gene: -
V gene: TRBV28
CDR3 length: 12
CDR3 protein: CASSFKGYGYTF

J gene: TRBJ2-1
D gene: -
V gene: TRBV7-9
CDR3 length: 16
CDR3 protein: CASSLLGGTVLNEQFF

J gene: TRBJ1-1
D gene: TRBD1
V gene: TRBV18
CDR3 length: 15
CDR3 protein: CASSPGTGGHTEAFF

J gene: TRBJ1-5
D gene: TRBD1
V gene: TRBV10-1
CDR3 length: 16
CDR3 protein: CASSKGPGQGSQPQHF

J gene: TRBJ2-1
D gene: -
V gene: TRBV7-3
CDR3 length: 16
CDR3 protein: CASSLTFRGRLGEQFF

J gene: TRBJ2-3
D gene: TRBD2
V gene: TRBV5-4
CDR3 length: 16
CDR3 protein: CASSSRLAGPTDTQYF

J gene: TRBJ2-7
D gene: -
V gene: TRBV25-1
CDR3 length: 12
CDR3 protein: CASSDRADEQYF

J gene: TRBJ2-3
D gene: -
V gene: TRBV5-1
CDR3 length: 13
CDR3 protein: CASSLFPPDTQYF

J gene: TRBJ1-5
D gene: -
V gene: TRBV10-3
CDR3 length: 14
CDR3 protein: CAISGGAGNQPQHF

J gene: TRBJ1-1
D gene: -
V gene: TRBV5-6
CDR3 length: 13
CDR3 protein: CASSLDREYGAFF

J gene: TRBJ1-4
D gene: -
V gene: TRBV19
CDR3 length: 11
CDR3 protein: CASRQEEKLFF

J gene: TRBJ1-5
D gene: -
V gene: TRBV6-1
CDR3 length: 15
CDR3 protein: CASKNQGNSNQPQHF

J gene: TRBJ1-2
D gene: TRBD1
V gene: TRBV9
CDR3 length: 13
CDR3 protein: CAKQTGADHGYTF

J gene: TRBJ1-2
D gene: TRBD1
V gene: TRBV5-4
CDR3 length: 16
CDR3 protein: CASSLVGQGGPYGYTF

J gene: TRBJ2-3
D gene: -
V gene: TRBV4-1
CDR3 length: 15
CDR3 protein: CASSQDPGSTDTQYF

J gene: TRBJ1-2
D gene: -
V gene: TRBV19
CDR3 length: 11
CDR3 protein: CASKETYGYTF

J gene: TRBJ2-7
D gene: TRBD1
V gene: TRBV25-1
CDR3 length: 13
CDR3 protein: CASRKTGSNEQYF

J gene: TRBJ1-1
D gene: -
V gene: TRBV19
CDR3 length: 14
CDR3 protein: CASSIDRWNTEAFF

J gene: TRBJ1-2
D gene: -
V gene: TRBV7-2
CDR3 length: 15
CDR3 protein: CASSLVDPHPYGYTF

J gene: TRBJ2-2
D gene: -
V gene: TRBV21-1
CDR3 length: 16
CDR3 protein: CASFHGEFTDTGELFF

J gene: TRBJ2-1
D gene: -
V gene: TRBV7-3
CDR3 length: 13
CDR3 protein: CASSLSGPNEQFF

J gene: TRBJ1-2
D gene: -
V gene: TRBV19
CDR3 length: 15
CDR3 protein: CASRFVGQGQGGYTF

J gene: TRBJ2-3
D gene: -
V gene: TRBV7-9
CDR3 length: 14
CDR3 protein: CASSLDGSTDTQYF

J gene: TRBJ2-3
D gene: -
V gene: TRBV7-2
CDR3 length: 11
CDR3 protein: CASSPYDTQYF

J gene: TRBJ2-7
D gene: -
V gene: TRBV4-1
CDR3 length: 16
CDR3 protein: CASSQQFQGSGYEQYF

J gene: TRBJ2-7
D gene: TRBD2
V gene: TRBV5-3
CDR3 length: 15
CDR3 protein: CASSKGLASSYEQYF

J gene: TRBJ2-1
D gene: -
V gene: TRBV6-6
CDR3 length: 13
CDR3 protein: CASSPLTFHEQFF

J gene: TRBJ2-7
D gene: -
V gene: TRBV6-6
CDR3 length: 14
CDR3 protein: CASQLGPIQGEQYF

J gene: TRBJ2-5
D gene: -
V gene: TRBV7-8
CDR3 length: 13
CDR3 protein: CASRPGSQETQYF

J gene: TRBJ2-4
D gene: TRBD1
V gene: TRBV6-6
CDR3 length: 12
CDR3 protein: CASSTGQGSSHF

J gene: TRBJ2-1
D gene: -
V gene: TRBV7-3
CDR3 length: 16
CDR3 protein: CASSPIGGVAVHEQFF

J gene: TRBJ1-2
D gene: -
V gene: TRBV4-1
CDR3 length: 15
CDR3 protein: CASSQGGQEHYGYTF

J gene: TRBJ1-4
D gene: -
V gene: TRBV6-1
CDR3 length: 14
CDR3 protein: CASLQPLGYEKLFF

J gene: TRBJ2-2
D gene: TRBD1
V gene: TRBV5-8
CDR3 length: 14
CDR3 protein: CASSRGPLTGELFF

J gene: TRBJ1-2
D gene: -
V gene: TRBV28
CDR3 length: 13
CDR3 protein: CASRMDSNYGYTF

J gene: TRBJ1-1
D gene: -
V gene: TRBV5-1
CDR3 length: 12
CDR3 protein: CASSLGHTEAFF

J gene: TRBJ2-7
D gene: -
V gene: TRBV20-1
CDR3 length: 11
CDR3 protein: CSARLAYEQYF

J gene: TRBJ2-5
D gene: -
V gene: TRBV7-9
CDR3 length: 14
CDR3 protein: CASSLKSGRQTQYF

J gene: TRBJ1-2
D gene: TRBD1
V gene: TRBV19
CDR3 length: 14
CDR3 protein: CASSTRQGSHGYTF

J gene: TRBJ1-1
D gene: TRBD1
V gene: TRBV30
CDR3 length: 16
CDR3 protein: CAWSGGTGGNQVEAFF

J gene: TRBJ2-7
D gene: -
V gene: TRBV21-1
CDR3 length: 16
CDR3 protein: CASSIINRKSLYEQYF

J gene: TRBJ2-2
D gene: TRBD2
V gene: TRBV5-5
CDR3 length: 17
CDR3 protein: CASSLLSGGTNTGELFF

J gene: TRBJ2-5
D gene: -
V gene: TRBV2
CDR3 length: 11
CDR3 protein: CASGMEETQYF

J gene: TRBJ2-7
D gene: -
V gene: TRBV29-1
CDR3 length: 11
CDR3 protein: CSVVETYEQYF

J gene: TRBJ1-1
D gene: -
V gene: TRBV5-4
CDR3 length: 13
CDR3 protein: CASSLEGRTEAFF

J gene: TRBJ2-3
D gene: TRBD2
V gene: TRBV19
CDR3 length: 16
CDR3 protein: CASSMTSGRGTDTQYF

J gene: TRBJ2-2
D gene: -
V gene: TRBV2
CDR3 length: 15
CDR3 protein: CASSELGGGSGKLFF

J gene: TRBJ1-2
D gene: -
V gene: TRBV27
CDR3 length: 14
CDR3 protein: CASSSSDRYYGYTF

J gene: TRBJ2-7
D gene: TRBD2
V gene: TRBV5-1
CDR3 length: 15
CDR3 protein: CASSLIGGGDYEQYF

J gene: TRBJ2-3
D gene: -
V gene: TRBV4-2
CDR3 length: 17
CDR3 protein: CASSQGLTGLNTDTQYF

J gene: TRBJ1-4
D gene: TRBD1
V gene: TRBV6-5
CDR3 length: 14
CDR3 protein: CASSDGTGSEKLFF

J gene: TRBJ2-3
D gene: TRBD1
V gene: TRBV29-1
CDR3 length: 12
CDR3 protein: CSARQGPDTQYF